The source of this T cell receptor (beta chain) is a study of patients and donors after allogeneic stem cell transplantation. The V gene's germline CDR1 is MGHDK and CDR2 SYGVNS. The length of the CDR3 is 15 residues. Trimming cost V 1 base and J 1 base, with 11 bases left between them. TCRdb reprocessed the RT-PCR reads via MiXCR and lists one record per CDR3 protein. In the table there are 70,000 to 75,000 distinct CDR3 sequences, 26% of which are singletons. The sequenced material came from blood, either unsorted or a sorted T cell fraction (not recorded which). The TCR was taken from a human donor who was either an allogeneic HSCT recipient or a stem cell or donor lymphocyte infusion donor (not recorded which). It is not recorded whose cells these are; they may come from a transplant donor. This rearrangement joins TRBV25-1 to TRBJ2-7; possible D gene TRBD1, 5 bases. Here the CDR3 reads CASSELGQTSYEQYF. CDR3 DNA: TGTGCCAGCAGTGAATTAGGACAAACGTCCTACGAGCAGTACTTC.